This T cell receptor (beta chain) emerged from a study of post-analysis software for immune sequencing data. Study-wide results and caveats: In multiple sclerosis, normalized Chao1 diversity was significantly below that of controls. Patients used about 5 TRBV segments, including TRBV5-6, TRBV5-1 and TRBV20-1, more often than controls. Batch-matched samples strongly co-clustered by F measure.

Only one count was recorded for this clonotype. Its target is not known. Unique molecular identifiers were carried by the TCR beta cDNA libraries. TCRdb fed the PCR reads into MiXCR, producing one record per CDR3 protein. The table records roughly 670,000 distinct CDR3 sequences, 55% to 60% of them present only once. Germline V gene lookup returns CDR1 MNHNY and CDR2 SVGAGI (reference sequence). CDR3 size: 12 residues. V lost 2 bases to trimming and J lost 11 bases; unmatched junction nucleotides: 5. V gene TRBV6-6 combines with J gene TRBJ2-5, with 7 bases lining up with TRBD2. The TCR originated in a girl aged 2 to 10 with multiple sclerosis. The sequencing input was blood. This chain's CDR3 is CASSYSGTQQYF. CDR3 in DNA: TGTGCCAGCAGTTACAGCGGGACGCAGCAGTACTTC.